Sequencing of this T cell receptor (beta chain) was carried out in a study of immune evolution from preneoplasia to lung adenocarcinoma. Generated by immunoSEQ multiplex PCR, the TCRdb table keeps only in-frame clones and is missing some. This table has 6,500 to 9,500 clones, 72% appearing once. The V gene lost 8 bases and the J gene lost 2 bases, with 17 bases spanning the gap. Germline assignment: CDR1 WSHSY and CDR2 SAAADI. This CDR3 spans 15 amino acids. Whole-study results and caveats: Top clone share appeared to fall from AAH through AIS, MIA, adenocarcinoma.

About this clone itself: Its specificity is unknown.

The specimen sequenced was FFPE lung adenocarcinoma in situ tissue. This clonotype originated in a donor older than 65 with lung adenocarcinoma. Some clones in this sample may be carry-over from other donors' samples. The chain uses TRBV10-2 and TRBJ2-3; possible D gene TRBD1, 5 bases. The CDR3 here is CASGADSLSTDTQYF. In DNA, the CDR3 is TGCGCCAGCGGGGCAGACTCCCTCTCCACAGATACGCAGTATTTT.